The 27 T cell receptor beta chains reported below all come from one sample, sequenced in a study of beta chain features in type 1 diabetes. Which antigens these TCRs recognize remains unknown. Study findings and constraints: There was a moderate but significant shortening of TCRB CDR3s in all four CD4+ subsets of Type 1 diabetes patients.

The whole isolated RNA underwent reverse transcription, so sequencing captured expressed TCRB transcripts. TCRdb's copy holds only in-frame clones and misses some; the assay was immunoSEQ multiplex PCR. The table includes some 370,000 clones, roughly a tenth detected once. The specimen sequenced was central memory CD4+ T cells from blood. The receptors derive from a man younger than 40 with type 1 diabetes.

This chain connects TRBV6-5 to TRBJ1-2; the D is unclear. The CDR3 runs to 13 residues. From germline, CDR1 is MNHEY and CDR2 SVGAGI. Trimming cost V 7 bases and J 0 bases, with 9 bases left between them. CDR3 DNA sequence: TGTGCCAGCACCAGAGCGGCTAACTATGGCTACACCTTC. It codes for CASTRAANYGYTF.

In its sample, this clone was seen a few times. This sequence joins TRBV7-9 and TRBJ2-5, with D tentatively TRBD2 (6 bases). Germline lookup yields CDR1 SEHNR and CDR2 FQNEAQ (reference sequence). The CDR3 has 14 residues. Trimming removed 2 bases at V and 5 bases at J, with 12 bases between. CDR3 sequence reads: CASSLQGLRETQYF. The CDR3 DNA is TGTGCCAGCAGCTTACAGGGACTCAGGGAGACCCAGTACTTC.

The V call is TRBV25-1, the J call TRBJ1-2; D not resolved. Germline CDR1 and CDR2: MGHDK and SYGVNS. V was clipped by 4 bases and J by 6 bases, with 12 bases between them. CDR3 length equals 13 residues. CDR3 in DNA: TGTGCCAGCAGTGCACTAAAACGCCATGGCTACACCTTC. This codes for CASSALKRHGYTF.

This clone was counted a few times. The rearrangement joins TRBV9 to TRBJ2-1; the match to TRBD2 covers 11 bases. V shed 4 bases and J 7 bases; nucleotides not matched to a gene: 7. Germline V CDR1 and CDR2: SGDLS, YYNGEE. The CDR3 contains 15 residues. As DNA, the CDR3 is TGTGCCAGCAGCTACTCTCCTAGCGGGAGGAATGAGCAGTTCTTC. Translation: CASSYSPSGRNEQFF.

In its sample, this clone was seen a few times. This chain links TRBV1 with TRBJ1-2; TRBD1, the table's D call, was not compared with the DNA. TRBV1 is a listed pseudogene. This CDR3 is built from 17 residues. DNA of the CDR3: TGCACCAGCAGCCAAGATCTTCAGGGGGCGGCCCTCTATGGCTACACCTTC. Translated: CTSSQDLQGAALYGYTF.

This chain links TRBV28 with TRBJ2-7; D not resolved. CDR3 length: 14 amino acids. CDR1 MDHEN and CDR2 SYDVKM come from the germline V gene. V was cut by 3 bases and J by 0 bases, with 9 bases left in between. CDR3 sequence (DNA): TGTGCCAGCAGTTTTCCGGCGTTCTCCTACGAGCAGTACTTC. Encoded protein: CASSFPAFSYEQYF.

The CDR3 region is CASSTYGGVSYNEQFF. Here the CDR3 DNA reads TGCGCCAGCAGCACGTATGGGGGCGTCTCCTACAATGAGCAGTTCTTC. This rearrangement joins TRBV5-1 to TRBJ2-1, with D tentatively TRBD1 (6 bases). With 4 bases removed from V and 0 bases from J, the gap between germline ends came to 14 bases. The germline V gene has CDR1 SGHRS and CDR2 YFSETQ. CDR3 length equals 16 residues.

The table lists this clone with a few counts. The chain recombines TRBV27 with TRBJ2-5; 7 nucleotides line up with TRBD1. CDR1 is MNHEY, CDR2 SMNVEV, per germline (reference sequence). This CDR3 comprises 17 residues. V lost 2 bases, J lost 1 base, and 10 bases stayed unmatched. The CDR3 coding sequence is TGTGCCAGCAGTTTAAGATGGGGGACAGTCATCCAAGAGACCCAGTACTTC. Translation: CASSLRWGTVIQETQYF.

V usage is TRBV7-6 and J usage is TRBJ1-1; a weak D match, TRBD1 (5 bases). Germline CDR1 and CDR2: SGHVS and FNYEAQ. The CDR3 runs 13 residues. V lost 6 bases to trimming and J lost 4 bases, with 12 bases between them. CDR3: CASSRGSGTEAFF. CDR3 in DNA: TGTGCCAGCAGTCGGGGGAGCGGCACTGAAGCTTTCTTT.

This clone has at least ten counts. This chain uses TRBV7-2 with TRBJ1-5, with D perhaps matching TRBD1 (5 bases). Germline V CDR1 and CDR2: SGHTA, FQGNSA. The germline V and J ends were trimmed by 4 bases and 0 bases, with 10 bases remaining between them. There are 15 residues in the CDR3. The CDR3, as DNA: TGTGCCAGCAGCTCCCGGACAAATAGCAATCAGCCCCAGCATTTT. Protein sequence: CASSSRTNSNQPQHF.

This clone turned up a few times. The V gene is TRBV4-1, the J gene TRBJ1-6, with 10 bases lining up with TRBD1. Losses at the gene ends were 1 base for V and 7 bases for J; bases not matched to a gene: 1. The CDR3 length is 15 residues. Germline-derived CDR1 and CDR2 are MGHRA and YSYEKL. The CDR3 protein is CASSQAGQGNSPLHF. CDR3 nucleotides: TGCGCCAGCAGCCAAGCGGGACAGGGGAATTCACCCCTCCACTTT.

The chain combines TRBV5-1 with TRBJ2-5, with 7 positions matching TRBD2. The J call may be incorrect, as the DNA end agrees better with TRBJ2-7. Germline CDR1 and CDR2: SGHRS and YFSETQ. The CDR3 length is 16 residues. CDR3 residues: CASSTTAGNPANEQYF. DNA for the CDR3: TGCGCCAGCAGCACCACAGCGGGAAACCCGGCTAACGAGCAGTACTTC.

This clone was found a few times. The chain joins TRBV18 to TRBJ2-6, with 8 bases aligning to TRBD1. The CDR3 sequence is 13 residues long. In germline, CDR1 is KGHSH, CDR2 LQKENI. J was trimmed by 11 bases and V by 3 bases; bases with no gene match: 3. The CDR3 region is CASSPGQDHVLTF. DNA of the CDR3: TGTGCCAGCTCACCGGGACAGGACCACGTCCTGACTTTC. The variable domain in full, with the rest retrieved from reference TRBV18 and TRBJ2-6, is NAGVMQNPRHLVRRRGQEARLRCSPMKGHSHVYWYRQLPEEGLKFMVYLQKENIIDESGMPKERFSAEFPKEGPSILRIQQVVRGDSAAYFCASSPGQDHVLTFGAGSRLTVL.

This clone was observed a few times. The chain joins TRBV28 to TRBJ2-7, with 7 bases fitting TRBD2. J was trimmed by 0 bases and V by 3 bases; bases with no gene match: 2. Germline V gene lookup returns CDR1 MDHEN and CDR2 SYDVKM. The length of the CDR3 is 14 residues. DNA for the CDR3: TGTGCCAGCAGTTTCACTAGCGACTCCTACGAGCAGTACTTC. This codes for CASSFTSDSYEQYF.

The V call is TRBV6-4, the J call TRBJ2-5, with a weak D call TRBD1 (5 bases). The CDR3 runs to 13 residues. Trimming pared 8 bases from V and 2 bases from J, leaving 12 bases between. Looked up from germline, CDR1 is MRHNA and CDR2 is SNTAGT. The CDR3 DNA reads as TGTGCCAGCGCCACAGGTCCTCAAGAGACCCAGTACTTC. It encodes CASATGPQETQYF.

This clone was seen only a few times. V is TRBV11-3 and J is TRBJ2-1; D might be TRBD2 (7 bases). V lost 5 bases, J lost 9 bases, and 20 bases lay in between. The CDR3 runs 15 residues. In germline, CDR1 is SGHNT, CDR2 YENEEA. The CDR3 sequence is CASSNGTPGRGEQFF. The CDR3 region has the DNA TGTGCCAGCAGCAACGGGACACCTGGGAGGGGTGAGCAGTTCTTC. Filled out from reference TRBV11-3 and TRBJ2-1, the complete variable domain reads EAGVVQSPRYKIIEKKQPVAFWCNPISGHNTLYWYLQNLGQGPELLIRYENEEAVDDSQLPKDRFSAERLKGVDSTLKIQPAELGDSAVYLCASSNGTPGRGEQFFGPGTRLTVL.

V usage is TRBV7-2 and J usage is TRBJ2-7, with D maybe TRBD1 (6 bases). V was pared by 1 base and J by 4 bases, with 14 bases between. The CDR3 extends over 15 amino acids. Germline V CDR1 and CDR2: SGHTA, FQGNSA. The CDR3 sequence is CASSLGGQPVYEQYF. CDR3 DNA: TGTGCCAGCAGCTTAGGAGGACAGCCGGTATACGAGCAGTACTTC.

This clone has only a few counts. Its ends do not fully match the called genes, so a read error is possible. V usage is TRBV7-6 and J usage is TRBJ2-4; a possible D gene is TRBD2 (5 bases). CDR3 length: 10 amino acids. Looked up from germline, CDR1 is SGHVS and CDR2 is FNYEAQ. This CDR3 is CASSLETGVF. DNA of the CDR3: TGTGCCAGCAGCTTAGAGACCGGGGTTTTC.

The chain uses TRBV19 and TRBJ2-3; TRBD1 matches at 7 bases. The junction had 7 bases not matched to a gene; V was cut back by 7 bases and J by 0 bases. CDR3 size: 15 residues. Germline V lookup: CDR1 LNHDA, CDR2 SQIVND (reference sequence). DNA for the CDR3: TGTGCCAGTATAGTTCCGGGACAGAGCACAGATACGCAGTATTTT. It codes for CASIVPGQSTDTQYF.

The CDR3 protein is CASSQGSTNYGYTF. CDR3 nucleotides: TGTGCCAGCTCGCAGGGTTCGACTAACTATGGCTACACCTTC. The V and J genes are TRBV28 and TRBJ1-2; D possibly corresponds to TRBD1 (5 bases). CDR3 length equals 14 residues. V gave up 8 bases and J gave up 0 bases, with 13 bases separating them. The germline CDR1 and CDR2 sequences are MDHEN and SYDVKM.

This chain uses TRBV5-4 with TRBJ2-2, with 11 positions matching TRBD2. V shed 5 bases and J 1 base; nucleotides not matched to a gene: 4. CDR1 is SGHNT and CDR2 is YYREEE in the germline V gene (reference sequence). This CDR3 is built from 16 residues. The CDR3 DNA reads TGTGCCAGCAGTGGACTAGCGGGCTTGAACACCGGGGAGCTGTTTTTT. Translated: CASSGLAGLNTGELFF.

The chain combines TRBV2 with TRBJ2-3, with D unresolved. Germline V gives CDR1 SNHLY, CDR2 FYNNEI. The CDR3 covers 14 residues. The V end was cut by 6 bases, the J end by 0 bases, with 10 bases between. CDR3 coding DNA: TGTGCCAGCAGCGCGGACGCTAGCACAGATACGCAGTATTTT. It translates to CASSADASTDTQYF.

CDR3 amino acids: CASSGALAGGRSSYEQYF. The CDR3 nucleotides are TGTGCCAGCAGCGGCGCACTAGCGGGAGGTCGAAGCTCCTACGAGCAGTACTTC. This rearrangement joins TRBV5-4 to TRBJ2-7; TRBD2 agrees at 12 bases. This CDR3 contains 18 residues. Trimming removed 4 bases from V and 0 bases from J; junction bases left unmatched: 11. In germline, CDR1 is SGHNT, CDR2 YYREEE (reference sequence).

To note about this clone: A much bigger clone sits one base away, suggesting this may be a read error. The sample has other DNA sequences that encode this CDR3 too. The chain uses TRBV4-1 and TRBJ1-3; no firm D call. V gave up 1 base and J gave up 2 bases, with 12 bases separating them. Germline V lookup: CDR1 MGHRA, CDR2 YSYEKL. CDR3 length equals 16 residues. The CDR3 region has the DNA TGCGCCAGCAGCCAAGGGACCTGGGGTGCTGGAAACACCATATATTTT. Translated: CASSQGTWGAGNTIYF.

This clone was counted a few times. The DNA of the CDR3 is TGTGCCAGCAGTCTGGGACTAGCCATTGCCTACGAGCAGTACTTC. Translated, it gives CASSLGLAIAYEQYF. J is TRBJ2-7 and V is TRBV28, with TRBD2 identical over 9 bases. CDR3 length: 15 residues. V lost 5 bases and J lost 2; bases outside the gene matches: 7. Germline values: CDR1 MDHEN, CDR2 SYDVKM.

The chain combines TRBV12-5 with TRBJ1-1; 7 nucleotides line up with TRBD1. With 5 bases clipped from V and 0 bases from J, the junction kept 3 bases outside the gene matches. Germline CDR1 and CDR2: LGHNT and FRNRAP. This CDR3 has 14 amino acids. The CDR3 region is CASGGDSMNTEAFF. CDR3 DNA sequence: TGTGCTAGTGGTGGGGACAGCATGAACACTGAAGCTTTCTTT.

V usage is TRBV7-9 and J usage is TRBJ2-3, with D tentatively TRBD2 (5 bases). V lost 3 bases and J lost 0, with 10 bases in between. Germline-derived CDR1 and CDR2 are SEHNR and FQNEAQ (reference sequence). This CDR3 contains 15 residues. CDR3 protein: CASSLGTGSTDTQYF. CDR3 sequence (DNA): TGTGCCAGCAGCTTGGGTACGGGGAGCACAGATACGCAGTATTTT.